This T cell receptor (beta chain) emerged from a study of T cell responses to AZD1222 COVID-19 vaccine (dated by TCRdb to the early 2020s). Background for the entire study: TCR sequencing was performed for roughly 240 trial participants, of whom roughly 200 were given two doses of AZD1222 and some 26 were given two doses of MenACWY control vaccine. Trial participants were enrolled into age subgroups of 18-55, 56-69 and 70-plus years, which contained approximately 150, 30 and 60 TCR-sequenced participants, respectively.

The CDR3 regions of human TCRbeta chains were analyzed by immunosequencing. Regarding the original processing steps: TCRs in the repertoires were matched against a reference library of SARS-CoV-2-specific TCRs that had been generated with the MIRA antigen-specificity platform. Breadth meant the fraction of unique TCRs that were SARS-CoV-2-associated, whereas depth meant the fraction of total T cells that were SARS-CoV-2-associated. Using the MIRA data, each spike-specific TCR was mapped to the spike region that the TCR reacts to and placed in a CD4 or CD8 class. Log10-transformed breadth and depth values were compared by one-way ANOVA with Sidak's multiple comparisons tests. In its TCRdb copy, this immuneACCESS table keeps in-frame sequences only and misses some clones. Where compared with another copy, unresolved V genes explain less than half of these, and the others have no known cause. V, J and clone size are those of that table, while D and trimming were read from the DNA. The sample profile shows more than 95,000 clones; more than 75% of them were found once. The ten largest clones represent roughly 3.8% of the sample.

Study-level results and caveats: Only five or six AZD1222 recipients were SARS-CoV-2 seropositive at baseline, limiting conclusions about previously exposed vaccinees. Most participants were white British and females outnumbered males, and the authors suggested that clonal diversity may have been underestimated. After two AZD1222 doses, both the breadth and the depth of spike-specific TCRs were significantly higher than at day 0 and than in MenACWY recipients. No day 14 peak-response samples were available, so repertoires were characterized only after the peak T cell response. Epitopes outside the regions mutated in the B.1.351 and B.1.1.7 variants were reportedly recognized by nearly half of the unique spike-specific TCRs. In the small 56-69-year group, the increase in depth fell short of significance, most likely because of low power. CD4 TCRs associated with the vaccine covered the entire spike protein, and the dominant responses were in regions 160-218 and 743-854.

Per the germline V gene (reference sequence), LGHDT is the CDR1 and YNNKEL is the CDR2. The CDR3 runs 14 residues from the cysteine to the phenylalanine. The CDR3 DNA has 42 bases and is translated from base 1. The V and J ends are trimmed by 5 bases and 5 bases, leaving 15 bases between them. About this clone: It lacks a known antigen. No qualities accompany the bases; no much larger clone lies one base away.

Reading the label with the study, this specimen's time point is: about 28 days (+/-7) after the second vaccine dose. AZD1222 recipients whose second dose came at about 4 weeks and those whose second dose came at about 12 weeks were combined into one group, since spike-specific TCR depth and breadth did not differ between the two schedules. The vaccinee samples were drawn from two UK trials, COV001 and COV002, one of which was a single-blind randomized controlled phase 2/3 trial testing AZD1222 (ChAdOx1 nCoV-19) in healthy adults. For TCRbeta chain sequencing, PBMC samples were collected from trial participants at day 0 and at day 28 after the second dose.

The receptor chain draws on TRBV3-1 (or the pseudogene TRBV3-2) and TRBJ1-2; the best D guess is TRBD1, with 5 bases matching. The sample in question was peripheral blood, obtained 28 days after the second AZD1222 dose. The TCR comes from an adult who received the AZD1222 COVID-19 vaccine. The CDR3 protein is CASSTRDSYYGYTF. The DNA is TGTGCCAGCAGCACGCGCGACAGTTATTATGGCTACACCTTC.